One and the same sample provided the 27 T cell receptor beta chains below, sequenced in a study of beta chain features in type 1 diabetes (dated by TCRdb to the late 2010s). Results and caveats for the whole study, not just this receptor: In all four CD4+ subsets, TCRB CDR3 length was moderately but significantly shorter in type 1 diabetes patients.

No antigen has been assigned to these receptors. The protocol used for the library was the immunoSEQ multiplex PCR assay. All of the isolated RNA was reverse transcribed with the High Capacity cDNA Reverse Transcription Kit, so expressed TCRB transcripts were sequenced. Sourced from immuneACCESS, this table was stored by TCRdb with only in-frame sequences that have V and J called. A share of the clones is absent; for the studies checked, an unresolved V gene accounts for under half, and the remainder has no known explanation. Within this sample are some 160,000 clones, with 6.5% to 10% of them counted one time only. The ten top clones hold around 0.5% of the sample. The sequencing input was central memory CD4+ T cells from blood. The receptor source for this set is a woman between 18 and 30 years old with type 1 diabetes.

This clone was observed a handful of times. The CDR3 DNA sequence: TGTGCCAGCAGCCCCCGGACTATCGATGAGCAGTTCTTC. It specifies CASSPRTIDEQFF. The rearrangement links TRBV7-9 to TRBJ2-1; D is possibly TRBD2 (6 bases). The CDR3 has 13 residues. Trimming took off 5 bases at V and 8 bases at J, with 13 bases between the two ends. CDR1 is SEHNR, CDR2 FQNEAQ, per germline (reference sequence). Filled out from reference TRBV7-9 and TRBJ2-1, the complete variable domain reads DTGVSQNPRHKITKRGQNVTFRCDPISEHNRLYWYRQTLGQGPEFLTYFQNEAQLEKSRLLSDRFSAERPKGSFSTLEIQRTEQGDSAMYLCASSPRTIDEQFFGPGTRLTVL.

V is TRBV6-5 and J is TRBJ2-7; TRBD1 might be the D (6 bases). Germline V gene data show CDR1 as MNHEY and CDR2 as SVGAGI. V lost 7 bases and J lost 2, with 12 bases in between. This CDR3 has 13 amino acids. The CDR3 DNA follows: TGTGCCAGCACCCAGGACAGCCCCTACGAGCAGTACTTC. It encodes CASTQDSPYEQYF.

This clone was counted only a few times. The CDR3 protein is CASSQGLVDEQFF. CDR3 in DNA: TGTGCCAGCAGCCAAGGACTAGTAGATGAGCAGTTCTTC. The chain is built from TRBV14 and TRBJ2-1, with D possibly being TRBD2 (6 bases). Germline CDR1 reads SGHDN; CDR2 reads FVKESK. Trimming stripped 1 base from V and 8 bases from J, with 9 bases between. This CDR3 comprises 13 residues. The full variable domain, with the rest looked up from reference TRBV14 and TRBJ2-1, is EAGVTQFPSHSVIEKGQTVTLRCDPISGHDNLYWYRRVMGKEIKFLLHFVKESKQDESGMPNNRFLAERTGGTYSTLKVQPAELEDSGVYFCASSQGLVDEQFFGPGTRLTVL.

This clone was seen more than once but under ten times. This chain connects TRBV2 to TRBJ2-7, with a weak D call TRBD2 (5 bases). The germline V gene encodes CDR1 SNHLY and CDR2 FYNNEI. This CDR3 is 12 amino acids long. Trimming removed 1 base at V and 7 bases at J, with 8 bases between. Written as DNA, the CDR3 is TGTGCCAGCAGTGAAGAGAGGGTTGAGCAGTACTTC. Encoded protein: CASSEERVEQYF.

V is TRBV29-1 and J is TRBJ1-1; possible D gene TRBD1, 6 bases. The germline V gene has CDR1 SQVTM and CDR2 ANQGSEA. The ends were cut back, 7 bases at V and 0 bases at J, with 12 bases in the middle. The CDR3 spans 13 residues. The CDR3 spells CSGLGDMNTEAFF. The CDR3, as DNA: TGCAGCGGCCTGGGGGACATGAACACTGAAGCTTTCTTT.

This clone was seen a handful of times. The rearrangement uses TRBV10-3 and TRBJ2-3; the match to TRBD2 covers 14 bases. This CDR3 contains 18 residues. Germline V CDR1 and CDR2: ENHRY, SYGVKD. Trimming took 4 bases from V and 1 from J; bases not matched to a gene: 7. The CDR3, as DNA: TGTGCCATCAGTGTAGCCGGGACTAGCGGGGGTGGCACAGATACGCAGTATTTT. This sequence encodes CAISVAGTSGGGTDTQYF.

This chain uses TRBV7-7 with TRBJ2-3; TRBD2 matches 9 bases. V shed 5 bases, J shed 4 bases, and the junction held 7 bases outside the gene matches. CDR1 and CDR2 (germline): SSHAT, FNYEAQ (reference sequence). This CDR3 contains 15 residues. The CDR3 reads CASSPGLAWADTQYF. The CDR3 DNA reads as TGTGCCAGCAGCCCCGGACTAGCGTGGGCAGATACGCAGTATTTT.

This clone was seen at least ten times. The rearrangement joins TRBV7-9 to TRBJ1-4; 7 positions match TRBD1. This CDR3 has 14 residues. Germline assignment: CDR1 SEHNR and CDR2 FQNEAQ (reference sequence). V lost 2 bases and J lost 5; bases outside the gene matches: 2. CDR3 nucleotide sequence: TGTGCCAGCAGCTTAAGACAGGGAAATGAAAAACTGTTTTTT. It encodes CASSLRQGNEKLFF. The full variable domain, in which reference TRBV7-9 and TRBJ1-4 provide the parts outside the CDR3, is DTGVSQNPRHKITKRGQNVTFRCDPISEHNRLYWYRQTLGQGPEFLTYFQNEAQLEKSRLLSDRFSAERPKGSFSTLEIQRTEQGDSAMYLCASSLRQGNEKLFFGSGTQLSVL.

The chain carries TRBV18 and TRBJ2-5, with 10 bases identical to TRBD2. The CDR3 consists of 16 residues. V trimming: 3 bases; J trimming: 1 base; junction bases outside the gene matches: 5. Germline V gene sequence: CDR1 KGHSH, CDR2 LQKENI. The CDR3 bases are TGTGCCAGCTCACCCCCACTAGCGGGACTCCAAGAGACCCAGTACTTC. Translating it yields CASSPPLAGLQETQYF.

This clone was observed a handful of times. The chain carries TRBV7-9 and TRBJ1-1, with TRBD1 matching over 8 bases. Looked up from germline, CDR1 is SEHNR and CDR2 is FQNEAQ (reference sequence). This CDR3 contains 16 residues. V lost 5 bases and J lost 10; bases outside the gene matches: 18. The CDR3 DNA reads TGTGCCAGCAGCCGTGAAGTGGTAGACAGGGGTCATGGAGCTTTCTTT. It codes for CASSREVVDRGHGAFF.

The chain carries TRBV2 and TRBJ1-4; 8 bases align to TRBD1. V lost 6 bases and J lost 0; bases outside the gene matches: 3. Germline V lookup: CDR1 SNHLY, CDR2 FYNNEI. The CDR3 is 15 amino acids. The CDR3 sequence is CASRGQVATNEKLFF. The CDR3 nucleotides are TGTGCCAGCAGGGGACAGGTTGCAACTAATGAAAAACTGTTTTTT.

This clone was observed a handful of times. V gene TRBV6-5 combines with J gene TRBJ2-7; the D gene is possibly TRBD2 (6 bases). Trimming pared 5 bases from V and 5 bases from J, leaving 16 bases between. CDR1 is MNHEY, CDR2 SVGAGI, per germline. The CDR3 spans 14 residues. The CDR3 loop reads CASSTRWRGNEQYF. For the CDR3, the DNA is TGTGCCAGCAGTACCCGGTGGAGGGGCAACGAGCAGTACTTC.

This clone was seen a few times. In DNA form, the CDR3 reads TGTGCCAGCACCTTCGGGGGGGGCCACACTGAAGCTTTCTTT. Translation gives CASTFGGGHTEAFF. The chain links TRBV14 to TRBJ1-1, with D perhaps TRBD1 (6 bases). V was pared by 7 bases and J by 3 bases, with 15 bases between. In germline, CDR1 is SGHDN, CDR2 FVKESK. This CDR3 is built from 14 residues.

V is TRBV4-1 and J is TRBJ2-7, with TRBD1 as a possible D gene (6 bases). The germline V gene encodes CDR1 MGHRA and CDR2 YSYEKL. Trimming took off 3 bases at V and 0 bases at J, with 15 bases between the two ends. The CDR3 totals 16 residues. CDR3 loop: CASSHNRDTNSYEQYF. In nucleotides, the CDR3 is TGCGCCAGCAGCCATAACCGGGACACCAACTCCTACGAGCAGTACTTC.

The rearrangement links TRBV19 to TRBJ1-1, with 7 nucleotides matching TRBD1. Germline V gene lookup returns CDR1 LNHDA and CDR2 SQIVND (reference sequence). Unmatched junction bases numbered 9, after V lost 3 bases and J lost 2 bases. This CDR3 region has 16 residues. CDR3 in amino acids: CASSMRQGVTNTEAFF. CDR3 nucleotide sequence: TGTGCCAGTAGTATGAGGCAGGGGGTGACCAACACTGAAGCTTTCTTT. Variable domain in full (rest from reference TRBV19 and TRBJ1-1): DGGITQSPKYLFRKEGQNVTLSCEQNLNHDAMYWYRQDPGQGLRLIYYSQIVNDFQKGDIAEGYSVSREKKESFPLTVTSAQKNPTAFYLCASSMRQGVTNTEAFFGQGTRLTVV.

This clone was detected a few times. This chain uses TRBV5-4 with TRBJ2-1; D ambiguous. Deletions cut 4 bases from V and 2 bases from J, with 10 bases between. Per the germline V gene, CDR1 is SGHNT and CDR2 is YYREEE (reference sequence). This CDR3 contains 14 residues. The CDR3 bases are TGTGCCAGCAGCCCCCGCGTCGCCTACAATGAGCAGTTCTTC. Amino acids: CASSPRVAYNEQFF.

The gene calls are TRBV7-9 and TRBJ1-5; D not certain. This CDR3 has 14 residues. With 3 bases removed from V and 2 bases from J, the gap between germline ends came to 8 bases. CDR1 and CDR2 from the germline V gene are SEHNR and FQNEAQ (reference sequence). The CDR3 coding sequence is TGTGCCAGCAGCTTCGGGGTTGGCAATCAGCCCCAGCATTTT. This encodes CASSFGVGNQPQHF.

The chain joins TRBV6-5 to TRBJ1-2; tentative D call: TRBD1 (6 bases). Germline lookup yields CDR1 MNHEY and CDR2 SVGAGI. CDR3 length: 15 amino acids. Trimming shortened V by 0 bases and J by 4 bases, and 12 bases separated the two germline ends. CDR3 bases: TGTGCCAGCAGTTACTCGAACGGACAGAGCTATGGCTACACCTTC. Protein product: CASSYSNGQSYGYTF.

This clone was counted only a few times. The chain couples TRBV7-2 to TRBJ2-1; D is undetermined. CDR1 and CDR2 from the germline V gene are SGHTA and FQGNSA. The CDR3 extends over 12 amino acids. The V and J ends lost 2 bases and 12 bases respectively, with 11 bases between them. This CDR3 reads CASSLFAAMQFF. The CDR3 coding sequence is TGTGCCAGCAGCTTATTTGCGGCTATGCAGTTCTTC.

A few counts support this clone. The gene calls are TRBV2 and TRBJ2-5; 8 bases map to TRBD1. Trimming removed 5 bases from V and 8 bases from J; junction bases left unmatched: 16. Germline-derived CDR1 and CDR2 are SNHLY and FYNNEI. This CDR3 region has 16 residues. The CDR3 sequence is CASSPTPGQVLGTQYF. The CDR3 bases are TGTGCCAGCAGTCCTACCCCGGGACAGGTTTTGGGCACCCAGTACTTC.

The V call is TRBV7-3, the J call TRBJ2-5; 9 bases map to TRBD1. Germline CDR1 SGHTA, CDR2 FQGTGA. Trimming took 5 bases from V and 5 from J; bases not matched to a gene: 9. This CDR3 region has 15 residues. Here the CDR3 DNA reads TGTGCCAGCAGCCCATCCCCCGGACAGGGGGAGACCCAGTACTTC. Protein sequence: CASSPSPGQGETQYF.

This clone was recorded a few times. The CDR3 is CASSHPITGNYGYTF. The CDR3 nucleotides are TGCGCCAGCAGCCACCCCATCACGGGGAACTATGGCTACACCTTC. The chain employs TRBV4-1 and TRBJ1-2; D remains unclear. This CDR3 region has 15 residues. Germline assignment: CDR1 MGHRA and CDR2 YSYEKL. Trimming took 3 bases from V and 2 from J, leaving 13 bases between them.

This clone was detected a few times. This rearrangement joins TRBV6-5 to TRBJ2-1, with D perhaps TRBD2 (6 bases). Looked up from germline, CDR1 is MNHEY and CDR2 is SVGAGI. V was cut by 10 bases and J by 5 bases, with 21 bases left in between. This CDR3 has 15 residues. The CDR3 spells CAIREAAVPNNEQFF. The DNA for the CDR3 is TGTGCCATCAGGGAGGCCGCCGTACCAAACAATGAGCAGTTCTTC.

This clone was found a few times. The rearrangement joins TRBV6-5 to TRBJ1-2; the D gene is possibly TRBD1 (6 bases). With 4 bases removed from V and 2 bases from J, the gap between germline ends came to 14 bases. This CDR3 contains 15 residues. The V gene's germline CDR1 is MNHEY and CDR2 SVGAGI. The CDR3 DNA is TGTGCCAGCAGTTCCCACACAGGGACCAACTATGGCTACACCTTC. It is translated as CASSSHTGTNYGYTF.

The J gene is TRBJ1-2, the V gene TRBV18; 8 bases are shared with TRBD1. Unmatched junction bases numbered 9, after V lost 3 bases and J lost 6 bases. Germline-derived CDR1 and CDR2 are KGHSH and LQKENI. This CDR3 spans 15 amino acids. CDR3 amino acids: CASSPPDRATDGYTF. The CDR3 nucleotides read TGTGCCAGCTCACCCCCGGACAGGGCCACGGATGGCTACACCTTC.

A few counts support this clone. The chain recombines TRBV11-2 with TRBJ2-5; D not resolved. Matching the DNA end better, TRBJ2-7 makes the J call doubtful. Germline assignment: CDR1 SGHAT and CDR2 FQNNGV. There are 14 residues in the CDR3. CDR3 amino acids: CASSARLDNYEQYF. In nucleotides, the CDR3 is TGTGCCAGCAGCGCCCGCCTGGATAACTACGAGCAGTACTTC.

This clone was counted a few times. V and J are TRBV19 and TRBJ2-3, with 7 bases aligning to TRBD2. Germline-derived CDR1 and CDR2 are LNHDA and SQIVND (reference sequence). This CDR3 has 17 amino acids. J gave up 2 bases and V 5 bases, and 13 bases lay outside the gene matches. The CDR3 sequence: CASSPGRRRGFTDTQYF. CDR3 sequence (DNA): TGTGCCAGTAGTCCCGGGAGGCGGCGCGGTTTCACAGATACGCAGTATTTT.